The clone carrying this T cell receptor beta chain came up a few times. Its antigen remains unknown. Blood was collected once per donor into heparin, averaging approximately 110 mL. A sort by CD45RO/CCR7/CD25/CD127/CD95/CD27 yielded CD4+ naive, central memory, regulatory and stem cell-like memory cells. Purity above 98% was achieved in all sorted populations. The sample is drawn from a study of beta chain features in type 1 diabetes. Expressed TCRB transcripts were sequenced because the isolated RNA had all been reverse transcribed beforehand. TCRdb's copy holds only in-frame clones and misses some; the assay was immunoSEQ multiplex PCR. Of around 280,000 clones in the sample, over 12% were seen once. Points from the study as a whole: Significant though moderate, a shortening of TCRB CDR3s appeared in all four CD4+ subsets of Type 1 diabetes patients. More deletions and fewer insertions at VDJ junctions were found in patients with type 1 diabetes.

This clonotype was sampled from a man aged 18 to 29 with type 1 diabetes. The sequenced material came from naive CD4+ T cells from blood.

The CDR3 region is CASSPGTRYNEQFF. As DNA, the CDR3 is TGTGCCAGCAGTCCCGGGACTCGATACAATGAGCAGTTCTTC. This chain connects TRBV27 to TRBJ2-1; possible D gene TRBD2, 6 bases. CDR1 is MNHEY, CDR2 SMNVEV, per germline (reference sequence). This CDR3 has 14 amino acids. V lost 5 bases to trimming and J lost 4 bases, with 12 bases between them.